One sample yielded the 30 T cell receptor beta chains listed below, sequenced in a study of T-cell memory formation after mild COVID-19. TCRdb re-analysed the 5' RACE reads in MiXCR, keeping a single row per CDR3 protein. The sample has roughly 100,000 distinct CDR3 sequences, around 12% seen once; the top ten hold around 30%. The sequenced sample was PBMCs or a T cell subset sorted from them (not recorded which). Receptor source: an adult woman who had mild COVID-19 (a few samples of this study predate the infection). Cell type and time point are not known.

This clonotype occurred a few times. The gene calls are TRBV7-9 and TRBJ2-7; 10 bases fit TRBD1. Germline values: CDR1 SEHNR, CDR2 FQNEAQ (reference sequence). The junction had 17 bases not matched to a gene; V was cut back by 5 bases and J by 4 bases. CDR3 length equals 18 residues. The CDR3 loop is CASSHLGTGAIVGYEQYF. For the CDR3, the DNA is TGTGCCAGCAGCCACCTGGGGACAGGGGCCATAGTAGGGTACGAGCAGTACTTC.

V gene TRBV6-5 combines with J gene TRBJ2-2, with D perhaps matching TRBD1 (6 bases). From germline, CDR1 is MNHEY and CDR2 SVGAGI. This CDR3 is built from 15 residues. V was cut by 2 bases and J by 6 bases, with 13 bases left in between. The CDR3 sequence is CASSYTGQSSGELFF. The CDR3 coding sequence is TGTGCCAGCAGTTACACCGGACAGTCCTCCGGGGAGCTGTTTTTT.

The sample holds many counts of this clonotype. The rearrangement uses TRBV28 and TRBJ2-1, with TRBD1 matching over 9 bases. The V and J ends lost 6 bases and 10 bases, in that order; junction bases with no gene match: 10. This CDR3 is built from 14 residues. Germline CDR1 and CDR2: MDHEN and SYDVKM. The CDR3 DNA reads as TGTGCCAGCAGCCCCGGGACAGGGTTTTTCGAGCAGTTCTTC. The encoded protein is CASSPGTGFFEQFF.

This clonotype has only a few counts. CDR3 sequence (DNA): TGTGCCAGCAGCTTGGGGGCACCATCCTACGAGCAGTACTTC. Amino acid sequence: CASSLGAPSYEQYF. The chain employs TRBV5-5 and TRBJ2-7; D call uncertain. Trimming shortened V by 0 bases and J by 1 base, and 8 bases separated the two germline ends. This CDR3 region has 14 residues. Germline V gene data show CDR1 as SGHKS and CDR2 as YYEKEE (reference sequence).

Only a few counts were recorded for this clonotype. The chain has TRBV25-1 and TRBJ2-3; D is unresolved. Germline values: CDR1 MGHDK, CDR2 SYGVNS. CDR3 length equals 12 residues. Trimming pared 4 bases from V and 4 bases from J, leaving 6 bases between. The CDR3 reads CASSVNPDTQYF. Written as DNA, the CDR3 is TGTGCCAGCAGTGTTAACCCAGATACGCAGTATTTT.

This clonotype occurred a few times. The chain is built from TRBV4-1 and TRBJ2-7, with D unresolved. Trimming pared 5 bases from V and 0 bases from J, leaving 14 bases between. The germline CDR1 and CDR2 sequences are MGHRA and YSYEKL. The CDR3 covers 15 residues. DNA of the CDR3: TGCGCCAGCAGCAAGATTGGGTCTAGCTCCTACGAGCAGTACTTC. As protein: CASSKIGSSSYEQYF.

This clonotype has at least ten counts. The V gene is TRBV24-1, the J gene TRBJ2-1; tentatively, D is TRBD1 (5 bases). V was trimmed by 4 bases and J by 3 bases, leaving 12 bases between them. CDR1 is KGHDR and CDR2 is SFDVKD in the germline V gene. The CDR3 runs 15 residues. This chain's CDR3 is CATSEYTDSYNEQFF. CDR3 in DNA: TGTGCCACCAGTGAATACACCGACAGCTACAATGAGCAGTTCTTC.

This clonotype was recorded at least ten times. V usage is TRBV7-2 and J usage is TRBJ1-5, with a tentative D call TRBD1 (5 bases). The CDR3 spans 12 residues. V lost 2 bases to trimming and J lost 8 bases, with 7 bases between them. Germline CDR1 is SGHTA and CDR2 is FQGNSA. The DNA for the CDR3 is TGTGCCAGCAGCTTACCGGGGGAGCCCCAGCATTTT. Translating it yields CASSLPGEPQHF.

The J gene is TRBJ1-5, the V gene TRBV7-2; 7 bases align to TRBD1. With 5 bases clipped from V and 0 bases from J, the junction kept 7 bases outside the gene matches. CDR3 size: 16 residues. Germline V CDR1 and CDR2: SGHTA, FQGNSA. CDR3: CASSPGGVPSNQPQHF. The CDR3 DNA reads TGTGCCAGCAGCCCAGGGGGGGTCCCTAGCAATCAGCCCCAGCATTTT.

The chain couples TRBV20-1 to TRBJ1-5, with D hard to call. The CDR3 covers 15 residues. The V end was cut by 0 bases, the J end by 0 bases, with 9 bases between. In germline, CDR1 is DFQATT, CDR2 SNEGSKA (reference sequence). CDR3 sequence reads: CSARDGFFSNQPQHF. CDR3 coding DNA: TGCAGTGCTAGAGATGGGTTTTTTAGCAATCAGCCCCAGCATTTT.

The chain employs TRBV4-3 and TRBJ2-1, with no clear D. CDR1 LGHNA and CDR2 YSLEER come from the germline V gene. The V and J ends lost 0 bases and 4 bases respectively, with 7 bases between them. The CDR3 has 14 amino acids. This CDR3 reads CASSQERQYNEQFF. CDR3 in DNA: TGCGCCAGCAGCCAAGAGAGGCAGTACAATGAGCAGTTCTTC.

The chain has TRBV3-1 and TRBJ2-3; D is ambiguous. The V gene lost 0 bases and the J gene lost 6 bases, with 13 bases spanning the gap. Germline V gives CDR1 LGHDT, CDR2 YNNKEL (reference sequence). This CDR3 region has 15 residues. The CDR3 reads CASSQDLALGDTQYF. DNA of the CDR3: TGTGCCAGCAGCCAAGATTTGGCTCTTGGGGATACGCAGTATTTT.

The rearrangement links TRBV19 to TRBJ2-7; TRBD2 agrees at 9 bases. This CDR3 has 16 amino acids. The trim removed 8 bases at V and 6 bases at J, leaving 17 bases unmatched. Germline V gives CDR1 LNHDA, CDR2 SQIVND (reference sequence). The CDR3 loop reads CASGSPVGGRAGEQYF. In DNA form, the CDR3 reads TGTGCCAGTGGAAGCCCCGTAGGCGGGAGGGCAGGCGAGCAGTACTTC.

The rearrangement joins TRBV19 to TRBJ2-3; tentative D call: TRBD1 (5 bases). This CDR3 comprises 14 residues. Between the trimmed V and J ends, which lost 0 bases and 5 bases, there was a span of 9 bases. The germline V gene encodes CDR1 LNHDA and CDR2 SQIVND (reference sequence). CDR3 loop: CASSIDTGEDTQYF. Here the CDR3 DNA reads TGTGCCAGTAGTATAGATACAGGCGAAGATACGCAGTATTTT.

The chain carries TRBV27 and TRBJ2-7; TRBD1 agrees at 10 bases. CDR3 length equals 14 residues. J gave up 2 bases and V 4 bases, and 2 bases lay outside the gene matches. The germline V gene has CDR1 MNHEY and CDR2 SMNVEV (reference sequence). The CDR3 DNA follows: TGTGCCAGCAGTTGGGGACAGGGGACCTACGAGCAGTACTTC. Amino acids: CASSWGQGTYEQYF.

The chain couples TRBV7-8 to TRBJ2-1; maybe TRBD2 (6 bases). The germline V gene encodes CDR1 SGHVS and CDR2 FQNEAQ. V was clipped by 5 bases and J by 6 bases, with 11 bases between them. The CDR3 runs 13 residues. The CDR3 spells CASSRGKSNEQFF. CDR3 coding DNA: TGTGCCAGCAGCCGCGGGAAAAGCAATGAGCAGTTCTTC.

This chain joins TRBV7-9 and TRBJ1-2, with D unclear. The CDR3 loop spans 14 amino acids. The germline gives CDR1 SEHNR, CDR2 FQNEAQ (reference sequence). The V and J ends lost 5 bases and 2 bases respectively, with 12 bases between them. This chain's CDR3 is CASSELTGNYGYTF. The CDR3 DNA sequence: TGTGCCAGCAGCGAACTGACGGGGAACTATGGCTACACCTTC.

In this sample, this clonotype turned up many times. The V gene is TRBV20-1, the J gene TRBJ1-1; D unclear. Germline V gene data show CDR1 as DFQATT and CDR2 as SNEGSKA (reference sequence). Trimming cost V 0 bases and J 4 bases, with 12 bases left between them. The CDR3 consists of 14 residues. The CDR3 region is CSAREVGRSTEAFF. CDR3 nucleotides: TGCAGTGCTAGAGAGGTAGGCAGGAGCACTGAAGCTTTCTTT.

This clonotype was observed a few times. The chain combines TRBV6-6 with TRBJ2-7; D remains unclear. Germline V gives CDR1 MNHNY, CDR2 SVGAGI (reference sequence). CDR3 length equals 13 residues. V was trimmed by 7 bases and J by 3 bases, leaving 13 bases between them. The CDR3 DNA is TGTGCCAGCACACCCTCCGCCTTCTACGAGCAGTACTTC. It translates to CASTPSAFYEQYF.

This clonotype turned up a few times. This sequence joins TRBV11-2 and TRBJ2-3; D is unresolved. The germline V gene encodes CDR1 SGHAT and CDR2 FQNNGV. This CDR3 is 13 amino acids long. V was cut by 4 bases and J by 5 bases, with 10 bases left in between. CDR3 region: CASSSYLGDTQYF. The CDR3 DNA reads TGTGCCAGCAGCTCGTACCTAGGAGATACGCAGTATTTT.

This clonotype was counted many times. The DNA of the CDR3 is TGTGCCAGCAGTTTGGCTAGCGCTACGGAGCAGTTCTTC. Encoded protein: CASSLASATEQFF. V usage is TRBV27 and J usage is TRBJ2-1, with a tentative D call TRBD2 (6 bases). The CDR3 is 13 residues long. Trimming removed 3 bases from V and 10 bases from J, with 13 bases in between. Germline V gives CDR1 MNHEY, CDR2 SMNVEV (reference sequence).

The chain combines TRBV11-2 with TRBJ1-1, with unresolved D. This CDR3 is built from 14 residues. The germline V gene has CDR1 SGHAT and CDR2 FQNNGV. The germline V and J ends were trimmed by 5 bases and 5 bases, with 15 bases remaining between them. This CDR3 reads CASSATLGWTEAFF. DNA of the CDR3: TGTGCCAGCAGCGCGACGCTCGGGTGGACTGAAGCTTTCTTT.

V gene TRBV4-2 combines with J gene TRBJ2-7, with D possibly being TRBD1 or TRBD2 (5 bases each). Germline V gene lookup returns CDR1 LGHNA and CDR2 YNFKEQ. Trimming cost V 1 base and J 3 bases, with 16 bases left between them. This CDR3 is 16 amino acids long. The CDR3 coding sequence is TGTGCCAGCAGCCAAGTCGGGACCCATCCTGACTACGAGCAGTACTTC. The encoded protein is CASSQVGTHPDYEQYF.

This clonotype was seen more than once but under ten times. J is TRBJ2-1 and V is TRBV4-1; a possible D gene is TRBD2 (6 bases). Trimming removed 0 bases from V and 9 bases from J, with 9 bases in between. The germline V gene has CDR1 MGHRA and CDR2 YSYEKL. The CDR3 has 13 residues. The DNA of the CDR3 is TGCGCCAGCAGCCAAGAGGAGGGTAGTGAGCAGTTCTTC. Amino acid sequence: CASSQEEGSEQFF.

This sequence joins TRBV6-1 and TRBJ1-1; 7 nucleotides agree with TRBD1. The CDR3 extends over 17 amino acids. The germline V gene encodes CDR1 MNHNS and CDR2 SASEGT. After removal of 0 bases from V and 0 bases from J, the junction contained 7 bases not matched to a gene. CDR3 DNA sequence: TGTGCCAGCAGTGAAGCTTTGACAGGGAGCATGAACACTGAAGCTTTCTTT. Translation: CASSEALTGSMNTEAFF.

The chain couples TRBV19 to TRBJ2-1; TRBD1 agrees at 10 bases. After removal of 5 bases from V and 9 bases from J, the junction contained 10 bases not matched to a gene. CDR1 is LNHDA, CDR2 SQIVND, per germline (reference sequence). The CDR3 length is 15 residues. CDR3 sequence (DNA): TGTGCCAGTAGTCGCTGGGGACAGGGGATGAGTGAGCAGTTCTTC. Amino acids: CASSRWGQGMSEQFF.

The chain's CDR3 is CSARQGRGTGANVLTF. The CDR3 DNA is TGCAGTGCTAGGCAGGGCCGGGGGACTGGGGCCAACGTCCTGACTTTC. The V gene is TRBV20-1, the J gene TRBJ2-6; a possible D gene is TRBD2 (6 bases). Trimming removed 3 bases from V and 2 bases from J, with 14 bases in between. In germline, CDR1 is DFQATT, CDR2 SNEGSKA (reference sequence). The CDR3 is 16 amino acids.

This clonotype was observed a handful of times. The gene calls are TRBV24-1 and TRBJ2-7; D call uncertain. V lost 7 bases to trimming and J lost 3 bases, with 9 bases between them. Germline lookup yields CDR1 KGHDR and CDR2 SFDVKD. The CDR3 is made up of 12 amino acids. The CDR3 DNA is TGTGCCACCAGCGGGCCCAGCTACGAGCAGTACTTC. This translates into CATSGPSYEQYF.

The genes are TRBV7-9 and TRBJ1-6; D call uncertain. Between the trimmed V and J ends, which lost 5 bases and 9 bases, there was a span of 8 bases. This CDR3 is 12 amino acids long. Germline CDR1 and CDR2: SEHNR and FQNEAQ (reference sequence). CDR3 nucleotide sequence: TGTGCCAGCAGCCCTGAAGTTTCACCCCTCCACTTT. This encodes CASSPEVSPLHF.

This rearrangement joins TRBV4-2 to TRBJ2-3, with 7 bases fitting TRBD2. Germline V lookup: CDR1 LGHNA, CDR2 YNFKEQ. J gave up 0 bases and V 3 bases, and 3 bases lay outside the gene matches. The CDR3 is made up of 15 amino acids. CDR3 nucleotide sequence: TGTGCCAGCAGCCATCCGGGACTAAGCACAGATACGCAGTATTTT. Translated: CASSHPGLSTDTQYF.